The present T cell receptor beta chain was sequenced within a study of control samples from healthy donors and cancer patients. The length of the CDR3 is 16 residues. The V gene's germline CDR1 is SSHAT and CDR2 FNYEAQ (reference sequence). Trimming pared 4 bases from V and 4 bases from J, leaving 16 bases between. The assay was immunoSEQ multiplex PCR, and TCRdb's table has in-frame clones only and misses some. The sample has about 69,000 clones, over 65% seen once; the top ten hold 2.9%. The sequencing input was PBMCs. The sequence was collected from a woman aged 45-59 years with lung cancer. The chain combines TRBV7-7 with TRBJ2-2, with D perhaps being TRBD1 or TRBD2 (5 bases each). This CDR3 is CASSSPSGLSTGELFF. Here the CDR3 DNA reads TGTGCCAGCAGCTCCCCCTCGGGGCTTTCCACCGGGGAGCTGTTTTTT. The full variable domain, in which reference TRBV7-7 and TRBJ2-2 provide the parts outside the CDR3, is GAGVSQSPRYKVTKRGQDVTLRCDPISSHATLYWYQQALGQGPEFLTYFNYEAQPDKSGLPSDRFSAERPEGSISTLTIQRTEQRDSAMYRCASSSPSGLSTGELFFGEGSRLTVL.